The rows below give T cell receptor beta chains drawn from one sample of a study of cytomegalovirus exposure and HLA in healthy donors. Generated by immunoSEQ multiplex PCR, the TCRdb table keeps only in-frame clones and is missing some. The table lists 150,000 to 170,000 clones, about 74% of them singletons, with about 4% in the top ten. What was sequenced was PBMCs. The receptors originated from a woman aged 35 to 49 in good health and CMV-seronegative. Both conserved end residues are part of each CDR3. The order of the fields is J gene, V gene, D gene, clone size, CDR3 DNA, CDR3 protein. A D gene is named only where the DNA matches it firmly. Clone size is stated in some rows and not others, as once, few, many or a class when expanded.

J: TRBJ1-1; V: TRBV9; D: -; size: few; DNA: TGTGCCAGCAGCGTAGCGGGTTCGATGGGGAACACTGAAGCTTTCTTT; CDR3: CASSVAGSMGNTEAFF
J: TRBJ2-3; V: TRBV9; D: TRBD2; size: -; DNA: TGTGCCAGCAGCTCCTCGGGGGGGTTGGATACGCAGTATTTT; CDR3: CASSSSGGLDTQYF
J: TRBJ1-2; V: TRBV5-1; D: -; size: once; DNA: TGCGCCAGCAGCTTGGTAGGAGGGATGGCGGATGGCTACACCTTC; CDR3: CASSLVGGMADGYTF
J: TRBJ1-1; V: TRBV19; D: TRBD1; size: -; DNA: TGTGCCAGTAGAAAACAGGGGCCCACTGAAGCTTTCTTT; CDR3: CASRKQGPTEAFF
J: TRBJ1-2; V: TRBV29-1; D: -; size: -; DNA: TGCAGCGTTTTAGACAGTCGGCCTAGCTATGGCTACACCTTC; CDR3: CSVLDSRPSYGYTF
J: TRBJ1-2; V: TRBV2; D: -; size: -; DNA: TGTGCCAGCAGCACTGTTGCTAACTATGGCTACACCTTC; CDR3: CASSTVANYGYTF
J: TRBJ2-2; V: TRBV6-5; D: -; size: few; DNA: TGTGCCAGCAGATACAAACCAGGGTCCACCGGGGAGCTGTTTTTT; CDR3: CASRYKPGSTGELFF
J: TRBJ1-2; V: TRBV6-1; D: -; size: -; DNA: TGTGCCAGCAGTGACCGAGATGGCTACACCTTC; CDR3: CASSDRDGYTF
J: TRBJ1-2; V: TRBV28; D: TRBD1; size: -; DNA: TGTGCCAGCATAACAGGGGAGCTATATCCTAACTATGGCTACACCTTC; CDR3: CASITGELYPNYGYTF
J: TRBJ1-2; V: TRBV21-1; D: -; size: -; DNA: TGTGCCACGGACAGCTATGGCTACACCTTC; CDR3: CATDSYGYTF
J: TRBJ1-2; V: TRBV5-6; D: -; size: few; DNA: TGTGCCAGCAGCTCAGGACAGAACTATGGCTACACCTTC; CDR3: CASSSGQNYGYTF
J: TRBJ1-5; V: TRBV6-6; D: TRBD1; size: -; DNA: TGTGCCAGCAGCTTGGACAGGGATAGCAATCAGCCCCAGCATTTT; CDR3: CASSLDRDSNQPQHF
J: TRBJ2-7; V: TRBV6-6; D: -; size: -; DNA: TGTGCCAGCAGTCAGAGCGGCTACGAGCAGTACTTC; CDR3: CASSQSGYEQYF
J: TRBJ2-4; V: TRBV5-4; D: -; size: -; DNA: TGTGCCAGCAGCTTGCGTCTCCAGAAAAACATTCAGTACTTC; CDR3: CASSLRLQKNIQYF
J: TRBJ1-5; V: TRBV7-8; D: TRBD1; size: -; DNA: TGTGCCAGCAGCTTAGCGCCGGGACAGGGTAGGAACAGCAATCAGCCCCAGCATTTT; CDR3: CASSLAPGQGRNSNQPQHF
J: TRBJ1-4; V: TRBV5-1; D: -; size: -; DNA: TGCGCCAGCATGGAAGGACAGCCTAATGAAAAACTGTTTTTT; CDR3: CASMEGQPNEKLFF
J: TRBJ1-1; V: TRBV14; D: -; size: once; DNA: TGTGCCAGCAGCCCGGTTTGGGCGCGAACTGAAGCTTTCTTT; CDR3: CASSPVWARTEAFF
J: TRBJ2-5; V: TRBV5-1; D: TRBD1; size: -; DNA: TGCGCCAGCAGCTTAGCCCACAGGGGAGCCGAAGAGACCCAGTACTTC; CDR3: CASSLAHRGAEETQYF
J: TRBJ2-3; V: TRBV5-4; D: TRBD2; size: -; DNA: TGTGCCAGCAGCTTGGGGAAGGGACTAGCGGTCCAAAGAACCGATACGCAGTATTTT; CDR3: CASSLGKGLAVQRTDTQYF
J: TRBJ2-5; V: TRBV21-1; D: -; size: -; DNA: TGTGCCAGCAGCCCCCAATGGATAGCGCCCTTCCAAGAGACCCAGTACTTC; CDR3: CASSPQWIAPFQETQYF
J: TRBJ2-5; V: TRBV27; D: TRBD2; size: -; DNA: TGTGCCAGCAGTTTAACTAGCGGATACCAAGAGACCCAGTACTTC; CDR3: CASSLTSGYQETQYF
J: TRBJ2-5; V: TRBV18; D: -; size: -; DNA: TGTGCCAGCTCACCTCTGTACCAAGAGACCCAGTACTTC; CDR3: CASSPLYQETQYF
J: TRBJ2-7; V: TRBV11-2; D: -; size: -; DNA: TGTGCCAGCAGCTTAGGGGGTGACAGCTCCTACGAGCAGTACTTC; CDR3: CASSLGGDSSYEQYF
J: TRBJ1-3; V: TRBV4-2; D: -; size: -; DNA: TGTGCCAGCAGCCAACCTTCGGCTGGAAACACCATATATTTT; CDR3: CASSQPSAGNTIYF
J: TRBJ1-6; V: TRBV19; D: -; size: once; DNA: TGTGCCAGTAGTATGTCGGGAGGGAATTCACCCCTCCACTTT; CDR3: CASSMSGGNSPLHF
J: TRBJ2-7; V: TRBV7-9; D: -; size: -; DNA: TGTGCCAGCAGCCCAAAGGGGGAGCCCTACGAGCAGTACTTC; CDR3: CASSPKGEPYEQYF
J: TRBJ1-2; V: TRBV27; D: -; size: -; DNA: TGTGCCAGCAGTTTCAGGGGTAATGGCTACACCTTC; CDR3: CASSFRGNGYTF
J: TRBJ2-1; V: TRBV10-1; D: TRBD2; size: -; DNA: TGCGCCAGCAGTACCTCGGTGGGACTAGCGGGAGCCAATGAGCAGTTCTTC; CDR3: CASSTSVGLAGANEQFF
J: TRBJ1-5; V: TRBV7-9; D: -; size: -; DNA: TGTGCCAGCAGCTTAGGGGGCTTTAGCAATCAGCCCCAGCATTTT; CDR3: CASSLGGFSNQPQHF
J: TRBJ2-7; V: TRBV5-1; D: -; size: -; DNA: TGCGCCAGCACGAGGGACACCCCCTACGAGCAGTACTTC; CDR3: CASTRDTPYEQYF
J: TRBJ2-7; V: TRBV6-5; D: -; size: -; DNA: TGTGCCAGCAGTTTAGGACAGAGGGGCTCCGAGCAGTACTTC; CDR3: CASSLGQRGSEQYF
J: TRBJ1-1; V: TRBV6-6; D: TRBD1; size: -; DNA: TGTGCCAGCAGTTCAGACAGGGGGGGGAACACTGAAGCTTTCTTT; CDR3: CASSSDRGGNTEAFF
J: TRBJ1-2; V: TRBV7-9; D: TRBD1; size: -; DNA: TGTGCCAGCAGCCCGCCAGGGGGCGGCTATGGCTACACCTTC; CDR3: CASSPPGGGYGYTF
J: TRBJ2-1; V: TRBV6-1; D: TRBD2; size: -; DNA: TGTGCCAGCAGTGCATCAGCGGGAGTGCTCAATGAGCAGTTCTTC; CDR3: CASSASAGVLNEQFF